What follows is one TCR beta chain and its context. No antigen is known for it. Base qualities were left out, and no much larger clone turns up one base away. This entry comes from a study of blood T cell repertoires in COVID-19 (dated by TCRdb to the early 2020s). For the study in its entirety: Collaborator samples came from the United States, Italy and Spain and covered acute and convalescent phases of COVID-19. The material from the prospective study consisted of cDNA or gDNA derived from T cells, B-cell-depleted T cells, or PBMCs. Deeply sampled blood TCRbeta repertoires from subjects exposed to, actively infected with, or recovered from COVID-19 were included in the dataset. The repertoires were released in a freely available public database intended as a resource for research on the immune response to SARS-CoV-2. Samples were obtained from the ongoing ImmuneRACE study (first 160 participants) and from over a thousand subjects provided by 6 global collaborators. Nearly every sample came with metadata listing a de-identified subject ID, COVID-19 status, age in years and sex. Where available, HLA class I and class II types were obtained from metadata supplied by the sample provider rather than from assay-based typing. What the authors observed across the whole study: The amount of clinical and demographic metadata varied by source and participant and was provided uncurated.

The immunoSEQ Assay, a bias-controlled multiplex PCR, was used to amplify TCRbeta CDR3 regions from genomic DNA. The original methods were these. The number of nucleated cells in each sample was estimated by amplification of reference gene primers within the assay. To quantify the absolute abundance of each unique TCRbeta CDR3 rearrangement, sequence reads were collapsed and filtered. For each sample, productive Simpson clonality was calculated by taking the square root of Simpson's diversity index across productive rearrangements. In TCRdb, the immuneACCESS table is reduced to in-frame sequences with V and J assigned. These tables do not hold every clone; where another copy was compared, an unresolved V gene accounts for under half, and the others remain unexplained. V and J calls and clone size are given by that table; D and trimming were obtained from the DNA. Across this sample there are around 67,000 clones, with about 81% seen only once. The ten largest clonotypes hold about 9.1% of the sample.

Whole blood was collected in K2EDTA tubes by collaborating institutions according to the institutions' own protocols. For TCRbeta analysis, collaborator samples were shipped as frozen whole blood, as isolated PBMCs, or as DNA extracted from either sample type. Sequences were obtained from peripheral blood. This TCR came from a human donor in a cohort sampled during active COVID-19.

The CDR3 sequence is CASSPGTLNEQFF. The sequence in DNA is TGTGCCAGCAGTCCCGGGACTCTCAATGAGCAGTTCTTC. The chain joins TRBV27 to TRBJ2-1; tentative D gene TRBD2, with 6 bases matching. The CDR3 covers 13 residues, taking in both the cysteine and the phenylalanine. The read is trimmed to its CDR3 DNA, 39 bases read in frame from base 1. Trimming removed 5 bases from V and 6 bases from J, leaving 11 bases between the germline ends. CDR1 and CDR2 (MNHEY, SMNVEV) derive from the germline V gene (reference sequence).